These T cell receptor beta chains were read from a single sample in a study of cytomegalovirus exposure and HLA in healthy donors. The repertoire was sequenced with immunoSEQ multiplex PCR; TCRdb's copy has only in-frame clones and lacks some. The sample consists of about 170,000 clones, roughly 83% of them appearing once. The specimen was PBMCs. These TCRs come from a boy aged 2 to 10 in good health and CMV-seronegative. CDR3s include the opening cysteine and the closing phenylalanine or tryptophan. D genes are given only for firm matches. Some rows mark clone size as missing; the rest say once, few, many or name a class of expanded clone.

len	v_gene	j_gene	d_gene	abundance	CDR3aa	CDR3nt
13	TRBV29-1	TRBJ2-5	TRBD2	.	CSARGLAEETQYF	TGCAGCGCAAGGGGACTAGCGGAAGAGACCCAGTACTTC
13	TRBV10-1	TRBJ2-7	TRBD1	.	CASRDRMGYEQYF	TGCGCCAGCAGGGACAGGATGGGCTACGAGCAGTACTTC
15	TRBV7-6	TRBJ2-1	.	.	CASSFFGDSYNEQFF	TGTGCCAGCAGCTTTTTCGGAGACTCCTACAATGAGCAGTTCTTC
15	TRBV10-3	TRBJ2-2	TRBD2	.	CAISESSGSSWELFF	TGTGCCATCAGTGAATCTAGCGGGAGTAGCTGGGAGCTGTTTTTT
19	TRBV15	TRBJ2-1	TRBD2	.	CATSRAGLAGADSYNEQFF	TGTGCCACCAGCAGAGCGGGACTAGCGGGGGCCGATTCCTACAATGAGCAGTTCTTC
18	TRBV4-1	TRBJ2-6	.	few	CASSQEGAEDSGANVLTF	TGCGCCAGCAGCCAAGAAGGGGCCGAAGACTCTGGGGCCAACGTCCTGACTTTC
15	TRBV27	TRBJ2-3	TRBD1	.	CASSQDRGVTDTQYF	TGTGCCAGCAGCCAAGACAGGGGGGTCACAGATACGCAGTATTTT
17	TRBV7-2	TRBJ2-3	TRBD2	.	CASSLGISGDDMDTQYF	TGTGCCAGCAGCTTAGGTATTAGCGGGGATGATATGGATACGCAGTATTTT
14	TRBV7-9	TRBJ1-5	.	.	CASSGLREDQPQHF	TGTGCCAGCAGCGGACTCAGGGAGGATCAGCCCCAGCATTTT
16	TRBV7-9	TRBJ2-3	.	.	CASSWEADYRTDTQYF	TGTGCCAGCAGCTGGGAGGCGGATTATAGGACAGATACGCAGTATTTT
15	TRBV7-2	TRBJ1-1	.	.	CASSQGGTGNTEAFF	TGTGCCAGCAGCCAAGGTGGTACGGGGAACACTGAAGCTTTCTTT
16	TRBV7-8	TRBJ2-1	TRBD2	.	CASSSRTSGGYNEQFF	TGTGCCAGCAGCTCAAGGACTAGCGGGGGGTACAATGAGCAGTTCTTC